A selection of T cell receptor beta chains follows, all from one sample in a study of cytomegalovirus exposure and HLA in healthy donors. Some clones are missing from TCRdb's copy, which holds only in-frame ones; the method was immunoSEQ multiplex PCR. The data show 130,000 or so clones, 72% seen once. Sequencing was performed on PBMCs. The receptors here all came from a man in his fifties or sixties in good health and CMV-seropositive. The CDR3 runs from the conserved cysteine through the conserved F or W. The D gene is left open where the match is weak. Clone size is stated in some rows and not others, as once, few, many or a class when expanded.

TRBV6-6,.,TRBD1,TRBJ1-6,TGTGCCAGCAGCCGGGGACAGAGTTCACCCCTCCACTTT,CASSRGQSSPLHF
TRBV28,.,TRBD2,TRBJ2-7,TGTGCCAGCAGTTTTCCACCCCACTTAGCGGGGGAGAGCTCCTACGAGCAGTACTTC,CASSFPPHLAGESSYEQYF
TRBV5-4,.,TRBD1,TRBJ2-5,TGTGCCAGCAGCTGGGCTACAAGGGGGCCCGAGACCCAGTACTTC,CASSWATRGPETQYF
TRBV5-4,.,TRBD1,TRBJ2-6,TGTGCCAGCTCTAACAGGGGTACCTCTCAGGCCAACGTCCTGACTTTC,CASSNRGTSQANVLTF
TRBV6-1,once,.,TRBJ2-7,TGTGCCAGCGGGCGGGGGCAGACCTACGAGCAGTACTTC,CASGRGQTYEQYF
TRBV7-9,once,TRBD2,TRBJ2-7,TGTGCCAGCAGCACAGGGACTAGCGGGAGGTGGCACGAGCAGTACTTC,CASSTGTSGRWHEQYF
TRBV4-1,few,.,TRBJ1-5,TGCGCCAGCAGCCAAGAGGGGGCGGTGAGTCCTCAGCCCCAGCATTTT,CASSQEGAVSPQPQHF
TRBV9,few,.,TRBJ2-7,TGTGCCAGCAGCGTAGAGGAGGGTAGCTCCTACGAGCAGTACTTC,CASSVEEGSSYEQYF
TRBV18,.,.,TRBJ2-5,TGTGCCAGCTCAACGGACAGAGGAGAGACCCAGTACTTC,CASSTDRGETQYF
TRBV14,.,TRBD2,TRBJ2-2,TGTGCCAGCAGCCAAGAAGGGTGGCTAGCGGGAACCGGGGAGCTGTTTTTT,CASSQEGWLAGTGELFF
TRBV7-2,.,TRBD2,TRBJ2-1,TGTGCCAGCAGCTCCCGGACTAGCGGCAACAATGAGCAGTTCTTC,CASSSRTSGNNEQFF
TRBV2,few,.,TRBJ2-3,TGTGCCAGCACCATACTAGCTTTCGCAGATACGCAGTATTTT,CASTILAFADTQYF
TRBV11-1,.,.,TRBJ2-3,TGTGCCAGCAGCTTATGGCGGGGAACAGACGATACGCAGTATTTT,CASSLWRGTDDTQYF
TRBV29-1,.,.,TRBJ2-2,TGCAGCGGGGGGGACTCCGGGGAGCTGTTTTTT,CSGGDSGELFF
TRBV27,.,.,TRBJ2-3,TGTGCCAGCAGTTCACGGGACAAAAGCACAGATACGCAGTATTTT,CASSSRDKSTDTQYF
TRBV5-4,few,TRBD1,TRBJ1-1,TGTGCCAGCAGCTTGAGGGGGCAACGGACCACTGAAGCTTTCTTT,CASSLRGQRTTEAFF
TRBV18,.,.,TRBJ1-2,TGTGCCAGCTCACCGGACAGTCTCTATGGCTACACCTTC,CASSPDSLYGYTF
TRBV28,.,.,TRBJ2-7,TGTGCCAGCAACCGTGGCAGCTCCTACGAGCAGTACTTC,CASNRGSSYEQYF
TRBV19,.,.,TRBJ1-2,TGTGCCAGTACTGACGCGGGACGCATTTATGGCTACACCTTC,CASTDAGRIYGYTF
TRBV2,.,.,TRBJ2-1,TGTGCCACCTTGGGAGAGCGGGCCTACAATGAGCAGTTCTTC,CATLGERAYNEQFF
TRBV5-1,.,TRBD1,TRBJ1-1,TGCGCCAGCAGCCGGGACAGCGATTACACTGAAGCTTTCTTT,CASSRDSDYTEAFF
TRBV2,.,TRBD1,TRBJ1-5,TGTGCCAGCAGGACAGGGGGCAATCAGCCCCAGCATTTT,CASRTGGNQPQHF
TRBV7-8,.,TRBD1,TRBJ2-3,TGTGCCAGCAGCTTAACGGGACAGATATTGTCCGATACGCAGTATTTT,CASSLTGQILSDTQYF
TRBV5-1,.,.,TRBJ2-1,TGCGCCAGCAGCTTGGAGGTTACAGTTCTCTCCTACAATGAGCAGTTCTTC,CASSLEVTVLSYNEQFF
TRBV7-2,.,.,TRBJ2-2,TGTGCCAGCAGCTTAGTTTCTCTGAGGAGCGCGAACACCGGGGAGCTGTTTTTT,CASSLVSLRSANTGELFF
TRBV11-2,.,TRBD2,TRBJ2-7,TGTGCCAGCAGCTTATTCGGCGGGGGAGGCTACGAGCAGTACTTC,CASSLFGGGGYEQYF
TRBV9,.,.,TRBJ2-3,TGTGCCAGCAGCGTATTTACTAGCACAGATACGCAGTATTTT,CASSVFTSTDTQYF
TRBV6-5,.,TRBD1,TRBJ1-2,TGTGCCAGCAGTTACCAGGGGGCCCTGGGAGGCTACACCTTC,CASSYQGALGGYTF
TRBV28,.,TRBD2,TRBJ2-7,TGTGCCAGCAGTTGGGGAGGGGTCCACGAGCAGTACTTC,CASSWGGVHEQYF
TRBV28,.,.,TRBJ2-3,TGTGCCAGCAGTTACGCCGGGACAAGACGAGATACGCAGTATTTT,CASSYAGTRRDTQYF
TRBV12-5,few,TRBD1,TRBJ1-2,TGTGCTAGTGGCAGGGACAGGGGGCAATATGGCTACACCTTC,CASGRDRGQYGYTF
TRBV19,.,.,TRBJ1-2,TGTGCCAGTAGTATAGACGCGGTCGTCCTCGCAGGCTACACCTTC,CASSIDAVVLAGYTF
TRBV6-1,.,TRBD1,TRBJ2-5,TGTGCCAGCGGGACAGGGGATCGGGAGACCCAGTACTTC,CASGTGDRETQYF